The sample holds a few counts of the clone carrying this T cell receptor (beta chain). Using immunoSEQ multiplex PCR, the repertoire was profiled, and TCRdb retains in-frame clones only, with some absent. The table includes over 150,000 clones, 90% to 95% detected once. This sample stems from a study of control samples from healthy donors and cancer patients. Germline assignment: CDR1 MRHNA and CDR2 SNTAGT. The V end lost 0 bases, the J end lost 0 bases, and 7 bases lay between the germline ends. The CDR3 sequence is 15 residues long. The V gene is TRBV6-4, the J gene TRBJ2-3; D remains ambiguous. This sequence originates from a woman under 30 in good health. Sequenced: blood. DNA for the CDR3: TGTGCCAGCAGTGACTCGGACGGGAGCACAGATACGCAGTATTTT. Translation gives CASSDSDGSTDTQYF.